These T cell receptor beta chains were read from a single sample in a study of CD8 T cells in Susac syndrome. One entry per CDR3 protein results from TCRdb running MiXCR on the immunoSEQ multiplex PCR reads. The sample has about 280,000 distinct CDR3 sequences, about 88% seen once. The specimen sequenced was CD8+ T cells from PBMCs. These receptors all come from a human donor with multiple sclerosis. CDR3s include the opening cysteine and the closing phenylalanine or tryptophan. The order of the fields is clone size, D gene, J gene, V gene, CDR3 DNA, CDR3 protein. A D gene is named only where the DNA matches it firmly. Clone size, where shown, is once, few, many, or a class for clones that have expanded.

NA | NA | TRBJ2-7 | TRBV18 | TGTGCCAGCTCAGACCTGGAGGGAGTTGGTGTCGAGCAGTACTTC | CASSDLEGVGVEQYF
NA | NA | TRBJ1-1 | TRBV6-1 | TGTGCCAGCCTTCGTGAGAGCATGAACACTGAAGCTTTCTTT | CASLRESMNTEAFF
NA | NA | TRBJ1-2 | TRBV4-1 | TGCGCCAGCAGCCAGACGAAGTTGGGCTATGGCTACACCTTC | CASSQTKLGYGYTF
NA | NA | TRBJ1-2 | TRBV4-1 | TGCGCCAGCAGCCGGAATCAGGGGAGTGGCTACACCTTC | CASSRNQGSGYTF
NA | NA | TRBJ2-7 | TRBV28 | TGTGCCAGCAGAGTAGCGGAGTTCTACGAGCGGTACTTC | CASRVAEFYERYF
NA | NA | TRBJ2-2 | TRBV9 | TGTGCCAGCAGCGTAGGAGTCAAAGCCGGGGAGCTGTTTTTT | CASSVGVKAGELFF
few | NA | TRBJ1-5 | TRBV19 | TGTGCCAGTAGTATTCGGGACCGAAATCAGCCCCAGCATTTT | CASSIRDRNQPQHF
few | NA | TRBJ2-3 | TRBV6-1 | TGTGCCGCCACGGGAGTGCCAGATACGCAGTATTTT | CAATGVPDTQYF
NA | TRBD1 | TRBJ1-1 | TRBV2 | TGTGCCAGCAGCGAGACGACAGGGACTGAAGCTTTCTTT | CASSETTGTEAFF
few | NA | TRBJ2-7 | TRBV4-1 | TGCGCCAGCAGCCCGTTTGCGGTAAGCTCCTACGAGCAGTACTTC | CASSPFAVSSYEQYF
few | NA | TRBJ2-7 | TRBV4-1 | TGCGCCAGCAGTCCTAACCCGTTCTCCGAGCAGTACTTC | CASSPNPFSEQYF
NA | NA | TRBJ1-4 | TRBV7-9 | TGTGCCAGCAGCCCCCTCGGCGAGTGGGAAAAACTGTTTTTT | CASSPLGEWEKLFF
NA | NA | TRBJ2-5 | TRBV7-2 | TGTGCCAGCACGGACGGGACTCGAGAGACCCAGTACTTC | CASTDGTRETQYF
NA | TRBD2 | TRBJ2-3 | TRBV7-9 | TGTGCCATAGGGCGGGAGGGCCCCTCAGATACGCAGTATTTT | CAIGREGPSDTQYF
once | NA | TRBJ2-1 | TRBV12-5 | TGTGCTAGTGGTTTGTTGGGGGAGCAGTTCTTC | CASGLLGEQFF
NA | TRBD2 | TRBJ2-5 | TRBV9 | TGTGCCAGCAGCGCCCAGGGACTAGCGGGAAACTTGTACCAAGAGACCCAGTACTTC | CASSAQGLAGNLYQETQYF
NA | TRBD1 | TRBJ1-2 | TRBV7-2 | TGTGCCAGCAAACTGGACAGGGGGCGCGTCGGCTTGGGCTACACCTTC | CASKLDRGRVGLGYTF
NA | TRBD1 | TRBJ2-7 | TRBV4-1 | TGCGCCAGCAGCACACGAGGGGGCCCTTTTTACTACGAGCAGTACTTC | CASSTRGGPFYYEQYF
NA | TRBD2 | TRBJ2-7 | TRBV10-3 | TGTGCCATCAATGAGTCGAGCGGGAGCCCCTACGAGCAGTACTTC | CAINESSGSPYEQYF
NA | NA | TRBJ1-5 | TRBV27 | TGTGCCAGCGGAGAGCGGGACGGGCAGCCCCAGCATTTT | CASGERDGQPQHF
NA | NA | TRBJ2-1 | TRBV29-1 | TGCAGCGTCATTGGTAGCGGAAGTTCCTCCTACAATGAGCAGTTCTTC | CSVIGSGSSSYNEQFF
NA | NA | TRBJ2-7 | TRBV16 | TGTGCCAGCAGCCAATCCACCTACGAGCAGTACTTC | CASSQSTYEQYF
NA | NA | TRBJ2-7 | TRBV20-1 | TGCAGTGCGGCCCCTTATAGGAGCTCCTACGAGCAGTACTTC | CSAAPYRSSYEQYF
NA | NA | TRBJ2-1 | TRBV6-5 | TGTGCCAGCAGCCTAGGGGGGAGCGTCTACAATGAGCAGTTCTTC | CASSLGGSVYNEQFF
NA | NA | TRBJ2-2 | TRBV9 | TGTGCCAGCAGCGTAGAACCCGGGGAGCTGTTTTTT | CASSVEPGELFF
NA | TRBD1 | TRBJ2-2 | TRBV29-1 | TGCAGCGTAACCGGGACAGTGAACGGGAACACCGGGGAGCTGTTTTTT | CSVTGTVNGNTGELFF
once | NA | TRBJ1-2 | TRBV30 | TGTGCCTGGAGTATCCCTGGTTCCAGAGAGGAAGGCTACACCTTC | CAWSIPGSREEGYTF
few | NA | TRBJ1-1 | TRBV6-1 | TGTGCCAGCAGATCGTCGGGCCTGGGGGGCACTGAAGCTTTCTTT | CASRSSGLGGTEAFF
NA | TRBD2 | TRBJ2-7 | TRBV4-1 | TGCGCCAGCAGCCAAGATACGGAGGTCGGGACTACCCACGAGCAGTACTTC | CASSQDTEVGTTHEQYF
NA | NA | TRBJ2-2 | TRBV27 | TGTGCCAGCAGTTTAGGGGTTTTCCGGGAGCTGTTTTTT | CASSLGVFRELFF
NA | NA | TRBJ1-5 | TRBV12-3/TRBV12-4 | TGTGCCAGCAGTCCCCCCTTGGGTTTCGGCAATCAGCCCCAGCATTTT | CASSPPLGFGNQPQHF
once | NA | TRBJ2-7 | TRBV27 | TGTGCCAGCAGTTTACGACTAGGCCCCTACGAGCAGTACTTC | CASSLRLGPYEQYF
NA | NA | TRBJ2-7 | TRBV9 | TGTGCCAGCAGCGTAGACGGGTCTCCCTACGAGCAGTACTTC | CASSVDGSPYEQYF
few | NA | TRBJ1-1 | TRBV6-1 | TGTGCCAGCAGCGAATTCAGTCATATGAACACTGAAGCTTTCTTT | CASSEFSHMNTEAFF
NA | NA | TRBJ2-2 | TRBV6-6 | TGTGTCAGCAGCCTACCGGAGGTCCCCGGGGAGCTGTTTTTT | CVSSLPEVPGELFF
NA | TRBD1 | TRBJ2-1 | TRBV27 | TGTGCCAGCAGAGGACAGGGAGAGCAGTTCTTC | CASRGQGEQFF
NA | NA | TRBJ2-5 | TRBV27 | TGTGCCAGCAGTTTATCCCCTGGTCGGGCCATTCGAGAGACCCAGTACTTC | CASSLSPGRAIRETQYF
NA | NA | TRBJ2-1 | TRBV27 | TGTGCCAGCAGTTTCAGCGACGGACTCCATTACAATGAGCAGTTCTTC | CASSFSDGLHYNEQFF
NA | TRBD2 | TRBJ2-2 | TRBV7-9 | TGTGCCAGCAGCCAGGCGGCGGGAGTGGTCGGGGAGCTGTTTTTT | CASSQAAGVVGELFF
NA | NA | TRBJ2-3 | TRBV19 | TGTGCCAGTAGTATGGGAACAGGATCCACTTCGGTTACGCAGTATTTT | CASSMGTGSTSVTQYF
NA | NA | TRBJ2-5 | TRBV9 | TGTGCCAGCAGCGTGGAGGGGGGGGAGACCCAGTACTTC | CASSVEGGETQYF
once | NA | TRBJ2-3 | TRBV5-1 | TGCGCCAGCAGCCAAAGGGACCCCGAAAGCGCTACGCAGTATTTT | CASSQRDPESATQYF